A selection of T cell receptor beta chains follows, all from one sample in a study of control samples from healthy donors and cancer patients. TCRdb's table, derived via immunoSEQ multiplex PCR, lists solely in-frame clones and lacks some. The sample consists of 150,000 or so clones, approximately 94% of them appearing once. The sample comprised blood. The receptor source for this set is a man aged 35 to 55 in good health. The CDR3 runs from the conserved cysteine through the conserved F or W. A D gene is named only where the DNA matches it firmly. Clone size is given for some rows only: seen once, a few or many times, or a class if the clone is expanded.

clone size	V gene	D gene	J gene	CDR3 protein	CDR3 DNA
once	TRBV7-2	.	TRBJ2-2	CASSLPLGGGRELFF	TGTGCCAGCAGCTTACCCTTAGGAGGGGGCCGGGAGCTGTTTTTT
.	TRBV25-1	.	TRBJ1-1	CASSEGMNTEAFF	TGTGCCAGCAGTGAAGGGATGAACACTGAAGCTTTCTTT
.	TRBV3-1/TRBV3-2	.	TRBJ2-3	CASSLEGVGTDTQYF	TGTGCCAGCAGCCTAGAGGGAGTCGGCACAGATACGCAGTATTTT
.	TRBV28	.	TRBJ1-4	CASRSVANEKLFF	TGTGCCTCCCGTTCTGTGGCTAATGAAAAACTGTTTTTT
.	TRBV27	.	TRBJ2-3	CASSFTAGGDTQYF	TGTGCCAGCAGTTTTACTGCGGGCGGGGATACGCAGTATTTT
.	TRBV9	TRBD1	TRBJ1-2	CASSGGTGSGYTF	TGTGCCAGCAGCGGGGGGACAGGGAGCGGCTACACCTTC
once	TRBV19	TRBD1	TRBJ1-6	CASKQGNYNSPLHF	TGTGCCAGTAAACAGGGGAACTATAATTCACCCCTCCACTTT
.	TRBV19	TRBD1	TRBJ1-1	CASSMLTGGHSNTEAFF	TGTGCCAGTAGTATGTTGACAGGGGGGCATTCTAACACTGAAGCTTTCTTT
.	TRBV4-1	TRBD1	TRBJ1-6	CASSQEGQGTYNSPLHF	TGCGCCAGCAGCCAAGAGGGACAGGGAACGTATAATTCACCCCTCCACTTT
.	TRBV9	TRBD1	TRBJ1-4	CASSAQQGDEKLFF	TGTGCCAGCAGCGCCCAACAGGGGGATGAAAAACTGTTTTTT
.	TRBV4-2	.	TRBJ1-5	CASSQGLHSPQHF	TGTGCCAGCAGCCAAGGACTTCACAGTCCCCAGCATTTT
.	TRBV28	.	TRBJ2-1	CASSLGTSGNEQFF	TGTGCCAGCAGTCTGGGGACCTCGGGGAATGAGCAGTTCTTC
.	TRBV6-5	.	TRBJ1-6	CASSYGGAYNSPLHF	TGTGCCAGCAGTTACGGAGGGGCCTATAATTCACCCCTCCACTTT
.	TRBV29-1	.	TRBJ1-3	CSVDPGGAGNTIYF	TGCAGCGTTGACCCGGGGGGAGCTGGAAACACCATATATTTT
.	TRBV28	.	TRBJ1-1	CASSFWGGTEAFF	TGTGCCAGCAGTTTTTGGGGGGGCACTGAAGCTTTCTTT
.	TRBV4-1	TRBD1	TRBJ1-6	CASSPGQASSYNSPLHF	TGCGCCAGCAGCCCCGGACAGGCGAGCTCCTATAATTCACCCCTCCACTTT
.	TRBV11-2	.	TRBJ1-2	CASSDRQPNYGYTF	TGTGCCAGCAGCGATCGACAGCCTAACTATGGCTACACCTTC
.	TRBV19	.	TRBJ2-5	CASSPRGLSGDQETQYF	TGTGCCAGTAGCCCTCGGGGGCTAAGCGGGGACCAAGAGACCCAGTACTTC
.	TRBV4-3	TRBD1	TRBJ2-6	CASSQAWQGASGANVLTF	TGCGCCAGCAGCCAAGCCTGGCAGGGGGCTTCCGGGGCCAACGTCCTGACTTTC
.	TRBV12-3/TRBV12-4	.	TRBJ1-4	CASTLGGEKLFF	TGTGCCAGCACCCTAGGCGGAGAAAAACTGTTTTTT
once	TRBV3-1/TRBV3-2	.	TRBJ1-4	CASSQGSTNEKLFF	TGTGCCAGCAGCCAGGGTTCGACTAATGAAAAACTGTTTTTT
.	TRBV27	TRBD1	TRBJ1-2	CASSRDRGLGGYTF	TGTGCCAGCAGTCGGGACAGGGGGCTAGGAGGCTACACCTTC
.	TRBV6-5	.	TRBJ2-7	CASLGDYEQYF	TGTGCCAGCCTCGGGGACTACGAGCAGTACTTC
.	TRBV9	TRBD1	TRBJ1-1	CASSSGQVNTEAFF	TGTGCCAGCAGCTCGGGACAGGTGAACACTGAAGCTTTCTTT
once	TRBV7-6	.	TRBJ2-2	CASSLILDTGELFF	TGTGCCAGCAGCTTAATCCTGGACACCGGGGAGCTGTTTTTT
.	TRBV19	.	TRBJ1-1	CASSIGQLNTEAFF	TGTGCCAGTAGTATTGGACAGTTGAACACTGAAGCTTTCTTT
.	TRBV4-1	.	TRBJ2-7	CASSQGFGGTISYEQYF	TGCGCCAGCAGCCAAGGGTTTGGGGGAACGATTTCCTACGAGCAGTACTTC
.	TRBV2	TRBD1	TRBJ2-7	CASSEALGQSIEQYF	TGTGCCAGCAGTGAAGCCTTGGGACAGTCGATAGAGCAGTACTTC
once	TRBV6-6	TRBD1	TRBJ1-2	CASSYSRQGNDGYTF	TGTGCCAGCAGTTACTCGAGACAGGGAAATGATGGCTACACCTTC
.	TRBV15	.	TRBJ1-4	CATSRGGGQNEKLFF	TGTGCCACCAGCAGAGGCGGGGGGCAAAATGAAAAACTGTTTTTT
.	TRBV7-2	.	TRBJ2-1	CASSFSFSGRSYNEQFF	TGTGCCAGCAGCTTCTCCTTTTCAGGGCGCTCCTACAATGAGCAGTTCTTC
.	TRBV19	.	TRBJ2-7	CASGFQGDEQYF	TGTGCCAGTGGCTTCCAGGGTGACGAGCAGTACTTC
.	TRBV5-1	.	TRBJ2-7	CASSLASGTSYEQYF	TGCGCCAGCAGCTTGGCTAGTGGGACCTCCTACGAGCAGTACTTC
once	TRBV6-2/TRBV6-3	.	TRBJ1-2	CASSYTGEIYGYTF	TGTGCCAGCAGTTACACGGGGGAAATCTATGGCTACACCTTC
.	TRBV9	.	TRBJ1-6	CASSVGGYAYNSPLHF	TGTGCCAGCAGCGTAGGAGGGTACGCCTATAATTCACCCCTCCACTTT